This T cell receptor beta chain originates from a study of OX40 agonist ivuxolimab in advanced cancers. Findings and limits, study-wide: Some of the nonresponding patients also showed low levels of normalized T-cell clonal expansion.

Germline V gene data show CDR1 as SGHVS and CDR2 as FQNEAQ. The CDR3 contains 16 residues. With 2 bases clipped from V and 5 bases from J, the junction kept 4 bases outside the gene matches. If patients had autoimmune disease history or systemic immunosuppression, they were excluded. Assay: immunoSEQ multiplex PCR; the TCRdb copy retains only in-frame clones and omits some. The table includes about 63,000 clones, less than 90% detected once. Turning to this clone: What it binds is not known.

The source was CD4+ or CD8+ T cells sorted from blood, collected in a trial of the OX40 agonist ivuxolimab. The sequence was collected from an adult with an advanced solid tumor such as melanoma, head and neck, liver or kidney cancer. The chain couples TRBV7-8 to TRBJ2-3, with 13 bases identical to TRBD2. CDR3 protein: CASSLRTSGSRDTQYF. DNA of the CDR3: TGTGCCAGCAGCTTACGGACTAGCGGGAGTAGAGATACGCAGTATTTT.